The present T cell receptor beta chain was sequenced within a study of early stage breast cancer tumors. The ends were cut back, 3 bases at V and 2 bases at J, with 21 bases in the middle. The CDR3 totals 18 residues. CDR1 MGHRA and CDR2 YSYEKL come from the germline V gene. Sequencing was performed with immunoSEQ multiplex PCR; in TCRdb, only in-frame clones are kept and a portion is missing. This table has about 70,000 clones, around 80% appearing once. The chain links TRBV4-1 to TRBJ2-3; tentatively, D is TRBD2 (5 bases). Sequencing was done on a sample of blood. The sequence came from a person aged 40 to 49 with breast cancer. DNA of the CDR3: TGCGCCAGCAGCCAGGTACCCCTCGGGAACGGGAACACAGATACGCAGTATTTT. Protein: CASSQVPLGNGNTDTQYF.